The 17 T cell receptor beta chains reported below all come from one sample, sequenced in a study of T-cell reconstitution after alpha-beta-depleted transplantation in children. During its preparation, the TCRbeta library received unique molecular identifiers. TCRdb reprocessed the PCR reads via MiXCR and lists one record per CDR3 protein. The sample gives approximately 490,000 distinct CDR3 sequences, approximately 13% of which show up once; more than 5.5% is in the top ten. Sample: PBMCs from the stem cell graft donor, taken from the stem cell graft. Source of these receptors: a human donor who donated a stem cell graft to a child with combined immunodeficiency.

This clonotype was counted many times. The chain is built from TRBV6-2 or TRBV6-3 and TRBJ2-1; 8 nucleotides line up with TRBD2. Trimming cost V 7 bases and J 8 bases; bases outside gene matches: 13. Germline lookup yields CDR1 MNHEY and CDR2 SVGEGT. The CDR3 length is 15 residues. The CDR3 loop is CASTLAGLGVDEQFF. As DNA, the CDR3 is TGTGCCAGCACCCTTGCGGGACTAGGAGTGGATGAGCAGTTCTTC.

The rearrangement uses TRBV12-3 or TRBV12-4 and TRBJ1-5; D gene unclear. This CDR3 has 14 amino acids. V was shortened by 4 bases and J by 3 bases, with 10 bases between the two germline ends. The CDR3 reads CASSWQAYNQPQHF. In DNA, the CDR3 is TGTGCCAGCAGTTGGCAGGCTTACAATCAGCCCCAGCATTTT.

This clonotype was seen only a few times. The chain is built from TRBV5-1 and TRBJ2-3; 12 bases match TRBD2. The V gene end was trimmed by 0 bases and the J gene end by 3 bases; junction bases not matched to a gene: 2. Per the germline V gene, CDR1 is SGHRS and CDR2 is YFSETQ. This CDR3 region has 16 residues. In DNA, the CDR3 is TGCGCCAGCAGCTTGGCTAGCGGGAGGGTGACAGATACGCAGTATTTT. Its protein product is CASSLASGRVTDTQYF.

The table lists this clonotype with a few counts. The rearrangement uses TRBV10-3 and TRBJ1-6, with D unresolved. Germline CDR1 is ENHRY and CDR2 is SYGVKD. The CDR3 loop spans 15 amino acids. V dropped 0 bases and J dropped 9 bases, with 12 bases sitting between them. CDR3 protein: CAISESEGKGSPLHF. CDR3 DNA sequence: TGTGCCATCAGTGAGTCGGAGGGAAAGGGTTCACCCCTCCACTTT.

Many counts were recorded for this clonotype. This chain links TRBV4-3 with TRBJ1-2; no definite D call. CDR3 size: 14 residues. The germline V gene encodes CDR1 LGHNA and CDR2 YSLEER. V dropped 1 base and J dropped 4 bases, with 10 bases sitting between them. DNA for the CDR3: TGCGCCAGCAGCCAAGTGTACCGCAGCTATGGCTACACCTTC. Translation gives CASSQVYRSYGYTF.

This clonotype was seen repeatedly, ten times or more. Written as DNA, the CDR3 is TGTGCCAGCAGTTCTAGCGGGAGCGACACCGGGGAGCTGTTTTTT. The encoded protein is CASSSSGSDTGELFF. This chain links TRBV6-5 with TRBJ2-2; TRBD2 agrees at 10 bases. Germline V lookup: CDR1 MNHEY, CDR2 SVGAGI. CDR3 length equals 15 residues. J was trimmed by 3 bases and V by 4 bases; bases with no gene match: 2.

The chain's CDR3 is CASSLAHRNTEAFF. CDR3 nucleotides: TGTGCCAGCAGTTTAGCTCACAGGAACACTGAAGCTTTCTTT. This chain uses TRBV12-3 or TRBV12-4 with TRBJ1-1; unclear D gene. Trimming shortened V by 0 bases and J by 1 base, and 6 bases separated the two germline ends. The CDR3 runs 14 residues.

The genes are TRBV3-1 and TRBJ2-7; maybe TRBD2 (5 bases). V was shortened by 0 bases and J by 3 bases, with 12 bases between the two germline ends. The CDR3 covers 15 residues. Germline-derived CDR1 and CDR2 are LGHDT and YNNKEL (reference sequence). The CDR3 nucleotides read TGTGCCAGCAGCCAAGAGAAGATAGCGTACTACGAGCAGTACTTC. It translates to CASSQEKIAYYEQYF.

The chain combines TRBV5-1 with TRBJ2-7; 7 bases map to TRBD1. Trimming cost V 5 bases and J 4 bases; bases outside gene matches: 3. Looked up from germline, CDR1 is SGHRS and CDR2 is YFSETQ. This CDR3 comprises 12 residues. The CDR3: CASRGGNYEQYF. The DNA for the CDR3 is TGCGCCAGCAGAGGGGGCAATTACGAGCAGTACTTC.

The chain uses TRBV6-5 and TRBJ2-5, with D perhaps being TRBD1 or TRBD2 (6 bases each). This CDR3 has 18 residues. The V and J ends lost 5 bases and 3 bases respectively, with 25 bases between them. The germline CDR1 and CDR2 sequences are MNHEY and SVGAGI. DNA for the CDR3: TGTGCCAGCAGTAACCTTGTCAGGGGAGGTCCGGGGGAAGAGACCCAGTACTTC. It yields the protein CASSNLVRGGPGEETQYF.

This clonotype was observed a few times. The rearrangement links TRBV29-1 to TRBJ1-2; D is unresolved. CDR3 length: 11 amino acids. Germline-derived CDR1 and CDR2 are SQVTM and ANQGSEA. V lost 6 bases and J lost 6, with 11 bases in between. CDR3 region: CSVSSADGYTF. In DNA form, the CDR3 reads TGCAGCGTAAGCAGCGCGGATGGCTACACCTTC.

V gene TRBV5-1 combines with J gene TRBJ2-7, with D hard to call. The V end lost 0 bases, the J end lost 0 bases, and 10 bases lay between the germline ends. CDR1 SGHRS and CDR2 YFSETQ come from the germline V gene. The CDR3 runs 15 residues. CDR3: CASSLDPRSSYEQYF. Written as DNA, the CDR3 is TGCGCCAGCAGCTTGGACCCGAGGAGCTCCTACGAGCAGTACTTC. The full variable domain, in which reference TRBV5-1 and TRBJ2-7 provide the parts outside the CDR3, is KAGVTQTPRYLIKTRGQQVTLSCSPISGHRSVSWYQQTPGQGLQFLFEYFSETQRNKGNFPGRFSGRQFSNSRSEMNVSTLELGDSALYLCASSLDPRSSYEQYFGPGTRLTVT.

CDR3 protein: CSVDWQGKGGYTF. CDR3 bases: TGCAGCGTTGATTGGCAGGGGAAGGGTGGCTACACCTTC. The chain links TRBV29-1 to TRBJ1-2, with D possibly being TRBD1 (6 bases). The germline V and J ends were trimmed by 3 bases and 7 bases, with 15 bases remaining between them. CDR3 length: 13 residues. Germline V gene lookup returns CDR1 SQVTM and CDR2 ANQGSEA.

This clonotype was counted ten times or more. The rearrangement joins TRBV20-1 to TRBJ2-1; D is ambiguous. Germline-derived CDR1 and CDR2 are DFQATT and SNEGSKA (reference sequence). Trimming removed 6 bases from V and 2 bases from J, with 5 bases in between. This CDR3 has 11 amino acids. The CDR3 region has the DNA TGCAGTGCCAGGACCTACAATGAGCAGTTCTTC. Protein: CSARTYNEQFF.

This clonotype was counted only a few times. The rearrangement joins TRBV29-1 to TRBJ1-3, with 7 bases matching TRBD1. Germline V lookup: CDR1 SQVTM, CDR2 ANQGSEA. Unmatched junction bases numbered 10, after V lost 4 bases and J lost 1 base. This CDR3 is built from 16 residues. Here the CDR3 reads CSVVGQGESSGNTIYF. The CDR3 DNA reads as TGCAGCGTTGTTGGGCAGGGGGAATCTTCTGGAAACACCATATATTTT.

The chain couples TRBV4-3 to TRBJ2-7; 7 bases line up with TRBD2. Germline loops: CDR1 LGHNA, CDR2 YSLEER. The ends lost 0 bases at V and 1 base at J; junction bases unmatched: 6. The CDR3 runs 16 residues. In DNA form, the CDR3 reads TGCGCCAGCAGCCAAGAGTCTGGGGGAGGGTCCTACGAGCAGTACTTC. It encodes CASSQESGGGSYEQYF.

The chain recombines TRBV28 with TRBJ2-7, with D uncertain. This CDR3 is 14 amino acids long. V dropped 4 bases and J dropped 3 bases, with 13 bases sitting between them. The germline CDR1 and CDR2 sequences are MDHEN and SYDVKM. The CDR3 reads CASSSDVTNYEQYF. CDR3 coding DNA: TGTGCCAGCAGTTCGGATGTAACCAACTACGAGCAGTACTTC.